The clone carrying this T cell receptor beta chain is medium-sized (0.01 to 0.1%). Its target is unknown. V lost 10 bases and J 2 bases, leaving 11 bases between the germline ends. The CDR3 has 13 amino acids. Germline V gene sequence: CDR1 MNHNS, CDR2 SASEGT. The entry originates in a study of metastatic and nonmetastatic thyroid tumors. For the study at large: The comparison covered peripheral blood and tumor or nodule tissue in malignant and benign thyroid patients.

MiXCR was used by TCRdb to re-call the PCR reads. Seen here are 15,000 to 20,000 clones, around a third observed once, and the top ten hold around 13%. Study-level points and caveats: In both blood and tumor samples, TCR beta diversity was reported significantly higher for malignant than benign nodules.

Until they underwent thyroid surgery, no patient had received any treatment. The receptor was derived from a male donor with papillary thyroid cancer or a benign thyroid nodule (not recorded which). Some clones in this sample may be carry-over from other donors' samples. The chain couples TRBV6-1 to TRBJ1-4, with unresolved D. The sample was tumor tissue. The CDR3 loop is CATSTLTNEKLFF. CDR3 DNA sequence: TGTGCCACTTCGACTCTTACTAATGAAAAACTGTTTTTT.